Below, 27 T cell receptor beta chains from the same sample are listed, as sequenced in a study of blood T cell repertoires in COVID-19. Profiling relied on immunoSEQ multiplex PCR, and the TCRdb table lists in-frame clones only, not all of them. The data hold some 210,000 clones, with 89% observed a single time. Specimen: peripheral blood. These receptors were collected from a man aged 55 to 70 who had recovered from COVID-19.

J is TRBJ1-2 and V is TRBV5-5, with D perhaps matching TRBD1 (5 bases). The CDR3 spans 15 residues. The ends were cut back, 4 bases at V and 0 bases at J, with 13 bases in the middle. From germline, CDR1 is SGHKS and CDR2 YYEKEE (reference sequence). The CDR3, as DNA: TGTGCCAGCAGCGCGCGGGACGCAGCTAACTATGGCTACACCTTC. Translation: CASSARDAANYGYTF.

The V and J genes are TRBV6-5 and TRBJ2-7; 9 bases align to TRBD2. Germline trimming cut 4 bases from V and 5 bases from J; bases unmatched to any gene: 9. Germline V gives CDR1 MNHEY, CDR2 SVGAGI. This CDR3 has 15 residues. The CDR3 DNA is TGTGCCAGCAGTTCTGTTTTAGCGGGGGTCCACGAGCAGTACTTC. Residues: CASSSVLAGVHEQYF.

V gene TRBV7-3 combines with J gene TRBJ1-6; D is unresolved. Deletions cut 5 bases from V and 10 bases from J, with 12 bases between. This CDR3 is built from 13 residues. Germline lookup yields CDR1 SGHTA and CDR2 FQGTGA. CDR3: CASSQVWASPLHF. CDR3 DNA: TGTGCCAGCAGCCAAGTCTGGGCCTCACCCCTCCACTTT.

V usage is TRBV20-1 and J usage is TRBJ1-1; no clear D gene. V was clipped by 6 bases and J by 7 bases, with 12 bases between them. The germline CDR1 and CDR2 sequences are DFQATT and SNEGSKA (reference sequence). The CDR3 extends over 11 amino acids. In nucleotides, the CDR3 is TGCAGTGCCAGACTTAATATTGAAGCTTTCTTT. Its translation is CSARLNIEAFF.

This chain joins TRBV7-9 and TRBJ2-7, with 9 positions matching TRBD2. J gave up 6 bases and V 2 bases, and 8 bases lay outside the gene matches. The CDR3 loop spans 15 amino acids. The germline CDR1 and CDR2 sequences are SEHNR and FQNEAQ (reference sequence). Here the CDR3 reads CASSLRGREGPEQYF. The CDR3 DNA reads TGTGCCAGCAGCTTAAGGGGGCGGGAGGGCCCCGAGCAGTACTTC. The variable domain in full, completed from reference TRBV7-9 and TRBJ2-7, reads DTGVSQNPRHKITKRGQNVTFRCDPISEHNRLYWYRQTLGQGPEFLTYFQNEAQLEKSRLLSDRFSAERPKGSFSTLEIQRTEQGDSAMYLCASSLRGREGPEQYFGPGTRLTVT.

The V gene is TRBV28, the J gene TRBJ2-7; D is ambiguous. The germline V and J ends were trimmed by 2 bases and 4 bases, with 9 bases remaining between them. The CDR3 covers 13 residues. Germline V gene lookup returns CDR1 MDHEN and CDR2 SYDVKM. In DNA form, the CDR3 reads TGTGCCAGCAGTTTAGCGACCAGGTACGAGCAGTACTTC. This encodes CASSLATRYEQYF. Filled out from reference TRBV28 and TRBJ2-7, the complete variable domain reads DVKVTQSSRYLVKRTGEKVFLECVQDMDHENMFWYRQDPGLGLRLIYFSYDVKMKEKGDIPEGYSVSREKKERFSLILESASTNQTSMYLCASSLATRYEQYFGPGTRLTVT.

V is TRBV3-1 (or the pseudogene TRBV3-2) and J is TRBJ1-1; TRBD1 aligns across 11 bases. V lost 3 bases, J lost 8 bases, and 11 bases stayed unmatched. The germline CDR1 and CDR2 sequences are LGHDT and YNNKEL (reference sequence). There are 16 residues in the CDR3. CDR3 loop: CASSHRTGQGGLEAFF. The DNA of the CDR3 is TGTGCCAGCAGCCACCGAACGGGACAGGGGGGATTGGAAGCTTTCTTT.

The rearrangement joins TRBV7-3 to TRBJ2-2; 7 bases are shared with TRBD1. The CDR3 is 14 residues long. Germline trimming cut 4 bases from V and 3 bases from J; bases unmatched to any gene: 2. The germline V gene encodes CDR1 SGHTA and CDR2 FQGTGA. CDR3: CASSSTGYTGELFF. The CDR3 DNA follows: TGTGCCAGCAGCTCGACAGGGTACACCGGGGAGCTGTTTTTT.

The chain uses TRBV7-2 and TRBJ2-7; 9 nucleotides agree with TRBD1. The CDR3 is 15 residues long. V trimming: 5 bases; J trimming: 2 bases; junction bases outside the gene matches: 7. Germline CDR1 and CDR2: SGHTA and FQGNSA. The CDR3 sequence is CASSQGTGQAYEQYF. CDR3 DNA sequence: TGTGCCAGCAGCCAAGGGACAGGGCAAGCCTACGAGCAGTACTTC.

This clone was seen more than once but under ten times. This sequence joins TRBV13 and TRBJ1-6; D may be TRBD1 (5 bases). The germline V gene has CDR1 PRHDT and CDR2 FYEKMQ (reference sequence). Trimming left V 3 bases short and J 10 bases short, with 13 bases between. The CDR3 has 14 amino acids. Here the CDR3 DNA reads TGTGCCAGCAGCTTTCAGGCAGGGCAATCACCCCTCCACTTT. It specifies CASSFQAGQSPLHF.

The CDR3 loop reads CASSLEGRGPTDTQYF. The CDR3 DNA follows: TGTGCCAGCAGCTTAGAAGGCAGGGGTCCCACAGATACGCAGTATTTT. J is TRBJ2-3 and V is TRBV11-3, with TRBD1 as a possible D gene (6 bases). The CDR3 runs to 16 residues. The germline V gene encodes CDR1 SGHNT and CDR2 YENEEA. Trimming took off 0 bases at V and 2 bases at J, with 12 bases between the two ends.

The V gene is TRBV7-9, the J gene TRBJ2-7; D is perhaps TRBD1 (6 bases). Between the trimmed V and J ends, which lost 1 base and 7 bases, there was a span of 14 bases. Looked up from germline, CDR1 is SEHNR and CDR2 is FQNEAQ (reference sequence). The CDR3 is 14 amino acids. As DNA, the CDR3 is TGTGCCAGCAGCTTAGACGGTTCAGGGGTTGAGCAGTACTTC. It encodes CASSLDGSGVEQYF.

The chain is built from TRBV3-1 (or the pseudogene TRBV3-2) and TRBJ1-3; perhaps TRBD1 as D (5 bases). Germline V gene lookup returns CDR1 LGHDT and CDR2 YNNKEL (reference sequence). This CDR3 is 13 amino acids long. Trimming took 5 bases from V and 7 from J, leaving 12 bases between them. CDR3 sequence: CASSGRQRNTIYF. As DNA, the CDR3 is TGTGCCAGCAGCGGGCGACAGAGGAACACCATATATTTT.

The chain uses TRBV5-8 and TRBJ1-6, with D unresolved. The CDR3 length is 16 residues. Per germline, CDR1 SGHTS and CDR2 YDEGEE. V lost 0 bases, J lost 8 bases, and 15 bases lay in between. Here the CDR3 reads CASSLATTSGYSPLHF. The CDR3 region has the DNA TGTGCCAGCAGCTTGGCCACGACAAGTGGTTATTCACCCCTCCACTTT.

CDR3 in amino acids: CASSLGQGVGYTF. The CDR3, as DNA: TGTGCCAGCAGCCTCGGACAGGGGGTCGGCTACACCTTC. The chain has TRBV3-1 (or the pseudogene TRBV3-2) and TRBJ1-2; 10 bases align to TRBD1. Germline trimming cut 4 bases from V and 8 bases from J; bases unmatched to any gene: 4. Germline V gives CDR1 LGHDT, CDR2 YNNKEL (reference sequence). This CDR3 is 13 amino acids long.

This clone was seen once. The rearrangement links TRBV5-1 to TRBJ2-5, with D tentatively TRBD2 (7 bases). V lost 3 bases and J lost 4, with 19 bases in between. Germline V gives CDR1 SGHRS, CDR2 YFSETQ. This CDR3 is built from 16 residues. The CDR3 protein is CASSWLGGGRGETQYF. In DNA, the CDR3 is TGCGCCAGCAGCTGGCTCGGGGGCGGGAGAGGAGAGACCCAGTACTTC.

The gene calls are TRBV6-2 or TRBV6-3 and TRBJ2-5; the match to TRBD2 covers 9 bases. The CDR3 covers 16 residues. Germline loops: CDR1 MNHEY, CDR2 SVGEGT. The V segment lost 4 bases and the J segment 0 bases; nucleotides outside the gene matches: 6. The CDR3 DNA reads as TGTGCCAGCAGTTCGCGGCTAGCGGGAAACCAAGAGACCCAGTACTTC. Translation: CASSSRLAGNQETQYF.

This rearrangement joins TRBV10-1 to TRBJ1-4, with D hard to call. The CDR3 has 12 amino acids. CDR1 and CDR2 from the germline V gene are WNHNN and SYGVQD (reference sequence). V was pared by 6 bases and J by 8 bases, with 10 bases between. The CDR3 DNA reads TGCGCCAGCAGAAAAGGGAGGGAAAAACTGTTTTTT. This gives the protein CASRKGREKLFF.

The chain combines TRBV6-5 with TRBJ2-1; TRBD1 matches at 10 bases. Germline trimming cut 5 bases from V and 9 bases from J; bases unmatched to any gene: 7. The germline V gene encodes CDR1 MNHEY and CDR2 SVGAGI. This CDR3 has 14 amino acids. In nucleotides, the CDR3 is TGTGCCAGCAGTACACGACAGGGGGCTTTTGAGCAGTTCTTC. Translated: CASSTRQGAFEQFF.

This clone was seen once. CDR3 residues: CASSISSSRSNQPQHF. In DNA, the CDR3 is TGTGCCAGTAGTATCTCATCTTCCAGGAGCAATCAGCCCCAGCATTTT. The rearrangement uses TRBV19 and TRBJ1-5; D is ambiguous. CDR1 is LNHDA, CDR2 SQIVND, per germline (reference sequence). V lost 3 bases to trimming and J lost 1 base, with 13 bases between them. The CDR3 is 16 amino acids.

Concerning this clone: One end of the junction fails to match germline, which may point to a read error. This chain joins TRBV6-5 and TRBJ1-1, with D unclear. CDR1 and CDR2 from the germline V gene are MNHEY and SVGAGI. The CDR3 runs to 12 residues. The CDR3 nucleotides read TGTGCCAGCAGATACTTATTCACTGAAGCTTTCTTT. Protein product: CASRYLFTEAFF.

This clone was detected a few times. The chain is built from TRBV6-5 and TRBJ2-4; no definite D call. The V end lost 8 bases, the J end lost 0 bases, and 14 bases lay between the germline ends. CDR3 length equals 15 residues. Germline loops: CDR1 MNHEY, CDR2 SVGAGI. CDR3 sequence (DNA): TGTGCCAGCGGATCAGGTTTAATAGCCAAAAACATTCAGTACTTC. It specifies CASGSGLIAKNIQYF.

Here the CDR3 DNA reads TGCAGCGTCGTGGACAGGAGGACTCTCGCCATATATTTT. Translation gives CSVVDRRTLAIYF. The chain uses TRBV29-1 and TRBJ1-3; 7 bases line up with TRBD1. V shed 6 bases, J shed 11 bases, and the junction held 13 bases outside the gene matches. This CDR3 is 13 amino acids long. Germline V gene sequence: CDR1 SQVTM, CDR2 ANQGSEA.

CDR3 in amino acids: CASSILGTGSASGANVLTF. CDR3 DNA sequence: TGTGCCAGTAGTATATTAGGGACAGGGTCTGCCTCTGGGGCCAACGTCCTGACTTTC. The chain employs TRBV19 and TRBJ2-6, with 9 positions matching TRBD1. The CDR3 extends over 19 amino acids. The trim removed 2 bases at V and 0 bases at J, leaving 8 bases unmatched. CDR1 and CDR2 (germline): LNHDA, SQIVND (reference sequence).

This clone was seen just once. The chain employs TRBV19 and TRBJ1-5; TRBD1 agrees at 12 bases. V shed 6 bases and J 0 bases; nucleotides not matched to a gene: 9. This CDR3 has 18 amino acids. The V gene's germline CDR1 is LNHDA and CDR2 SQIVND (reference sequence). Written as DNA, the CDR3 is TGTGCCAGTAGCACCGGGACAGGGGGCTTCTATAGCAATCAGCCCCAGCATTTT. Translation: CASSTGTGGFYSNQPQHF.

The V call is TRBV6-5, the J call TRBJ1-2; TRBD1 aligns across 10 bases. CDR1 is MNHEY, CDR2 SVGAGI, per germline. The CDR3 runs 14 residues. V lost 11 bases to trimming and J lost 4 bases; unmatched junction nucleotides: 10. Written as DNA, the CDR3 is TGTGCCGCACGCTCCGGGACAGGGGTCTATGGCTACACCTTC. As protein: CAARSGTGVYGYTF.

This chain connects TRBV19 to TRBJ2-2; 8 bases are a match to TRBD1. This CDR3 comprises 16 residues. The germline V gene encodes CDR1 LNHDA and CDR2 SQIVND (reference sequence). The ends lost 5 bases at V and 1 base at J; junction bases unmatched: 6. The DNA for the CDR3 is TGTGCCAGTAGTCACACAGGGGGACGGAACACCGGGGAGCTGTTTTTT. Protein product: CASSHTGGRNTGELFF.